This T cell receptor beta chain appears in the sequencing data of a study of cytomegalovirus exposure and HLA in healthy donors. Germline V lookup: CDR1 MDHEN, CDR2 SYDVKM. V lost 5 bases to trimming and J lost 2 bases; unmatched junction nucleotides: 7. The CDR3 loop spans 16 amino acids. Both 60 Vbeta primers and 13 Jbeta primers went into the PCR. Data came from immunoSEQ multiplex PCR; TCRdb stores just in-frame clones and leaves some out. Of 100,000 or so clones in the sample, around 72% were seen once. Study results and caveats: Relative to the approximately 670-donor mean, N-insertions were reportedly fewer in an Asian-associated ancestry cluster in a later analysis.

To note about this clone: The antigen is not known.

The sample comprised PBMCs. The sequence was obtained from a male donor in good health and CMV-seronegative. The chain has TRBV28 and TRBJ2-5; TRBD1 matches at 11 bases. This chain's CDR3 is CASSASGQGVQETQYF. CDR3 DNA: TGTGCCAGCAGTGCCTCGGGACAGGGGGTACAAGAGACCCAGTACTTC.